This T cell receptor (beta chain) comes out of a study of blood T cell repertoires in COVID-19. Study-level information: COVID-19 samples from acute and convalescent phases originated in the United States, Italy and Spain. The analysed material was cDNA or gDNA that came from T cells, B-cell-depleted T cells, or PBMCs.

How the authors handled the data: Amplifying reference gene primers gave estimates of nucleated cell counts. Here immunoSEQ multiplex PCR was the method, and the copy in TCRdb shows in-frame clones only, minus some. V and J calls and clone size are as listed in that table; D and trimming were resolved from the DNA. The table records hundreds of thousands of clones, around 85% of them present only once. The table lists this clone with a count of one. Trimming removed 7 bases from V and 4 bases from J, with 10 bases in between. CDR3 length: 12 residues. The TCR sequence derives from a woman under 30 with acute or convalescent COVID-19. The specimen was peripheral blood. J is TRBJ1-2 and V is TRBV12-3 or TRBV12-4; D is possibly TRBD1 (5 bases). This CDR3 reads CASTIRVYGYTF. The CDR3 DNA is TGTGCCAGCACGATCAGGGTCTATGGCTACACCTTC.